Listed below are T cell receptor beta chains from one sample, sequenced in a study of cytotoxic CD8 clonotypes in ibrutinib-treated CLL. Here immunoSEQ multiplex PCR was the method, and the copy in TCRdb shows in-frame clones only, minus some. The repertoire holds a few hundred thousand clones, with around four fifths as singletons. The material was PBMCs, obtained before ibrutinib treatment. The receptors here all came from a human donor with chronic lymphocytic leukemia. The CDR3 runs from the conserved cysteine through the conserved F or W. A D gene is named only where the DNA matches it firmly. A row's size may be missing; if present it is once, few, many or a size class.

v_call	d_call	clone_size	j_call	cdr3_aa	cdr3_nt
TRBV6-5	TRBD1	.	TRBJ2-7	CASSYSTGRGPYEQYF	TGTGCCAGCAGTTACTCGACAGGCAGGGGGCCCTACGAGCAGTACTTC
TRBV4-3	.	.	TRBJ2-1	CASSRGSNEQFF	TGCGCCAGCAGCCGAGGAAGCAATGAGCAGTTCTTC
TRBV6-4	.	.	TRBJ2-7	CASSVGGNSYEQYF	TGTGCCAGCAGTGTTGGGGGGAACTCCTACGAGCAGTACTTC
TRBV9	.	.	TRBJ2-3	CASAPKGDTTDTQYF	TGTGCCAGCGCCCCAAAGGGGGACACCACAGATACGCAGTATTTT
TRBV5-4	.	few	TRBJ2-5	CASSSGAGAGEETQYF	TGTGCCAGCAGTTCTGGCGCGGGGGCGGGGGAAGAGACCCAGTACTTC
TRBV5-1	.	few	TRBJ2-7	CASSLAGDLYEQYF	TGCGCCAGCAGCTTGGCAGGGGATCTCTACGAGCAGTACTTC
TRBV12-5	.	.	TRBJ2-2	CASGDPGEWTGELFF	TGTGCTAGTGGTGACCCGGGGGAGTGGACCGGGGAGCTGTTTTTT
TRBV29-1	.	.	TRBJ2-6	CSVDSSGANVLTF	TGCAGCGTCGACAGCTCTGGGGCCAACGTCCTGACTTTC
TRBV30	.	.	TRBJ2-7	CAWSVQYHEQYF	TGTGCCTGGAGTGTACAGTACCACGAGCAGTACTTC
TRBV2	.	.	TRBJ1-1	CASRRDTGTEAFF	TGTGCCAGCAGAAGAGACACAGGGACTGAAGCTTTCTTT
TRBV5-6	.	.	TRBJ1-4	CASKQKLSQGLNEKLFF	TGTGCCAGCAAGCAGAAGTTATCACAGGGACTTAATGAAAAACTGTTTTTT
TRBV28	.	.	TRBJ2-7	CASSIYGMRYEQYF	TGTGCCAGCAGTATATATGGTATGAGGTACGAGCAGTACTTC
TRBV4-2	.	.	TRBJ2-5	CASSPRTGETQYF	TGTGCCAGCAGCCCACGGACCGGAGAGACCCAGTACTTC
TRBV6-6	.	.	TRBJ2-7	CASSFTAQDNSYEQYF	TGTGCCAGCAGTTTCACGGCCCAGGACAACTCCTACGAGCAGTACTTC
TRBV7-8	.	.	TRBJ1-5	CASSLATGTNGNQPQHF	TGTGCCAGCAGCTTAGCGACCGGGACAAATGGCAATCAGCCCCAGCATTTT
TRBV28	.	.	TRBJ2-1	CASSLLTAYNEQFF	TGTGCCAGCAGTTTATTGACTGCCTACAATGAGCAGTTCTTC
TRBV5-4	.	.	TRBJ1-1	CASSLFGRVGSFNTEAFF	TGTGCCAGCAGCTTATTTGGCAGGGTCGGGTCTTTTAACACTGAAGCTTTCTTT
TRBV6-1	.	.	TRBJ1-5	CASSEYPGYSNQPQHF	TGTGCCAGCAGCGAATACCCAGGTTATAGCAATCAGCCCCAGCATTTT
TRBV9	.	.	TRBJ2-1	CASSYSGDTYNEQFF	TGTGCCAGCAGCTATAGCGGAGACACTTACAATGAGCAGTTCTTC
TRBV28	.	.	TRBJ2-1	CASSPNNEQFF	TGTGCCAGCAGTCCCAACAATGAGCAGTTCTTC
TRBV28	TRBD1	.	TRBJ2-7	CASRSGTGVWNEQYF	TGTGCCAGCAGGTCCGGGACAGGGGTTTGGAACGAGCAGTACTTC
TRBV21-1	.	once	TRBJ2-6	CASSKVRNRSDSGANVLTF	TGTGCCAGCAGCAAAGTTCGGAACCGTTCAGACTCTGGGGCCAACGTCCTGACTTTC
TRBV5-1	TRBD2	.	TRBJ2-3	CASSLLLAGASTDTQYF	TGCGCCAGCAGCTTGCTACTAGCGGGAGCTAGCACAGATACGCAGTATTTT
TRBV27	.	.	TRBJ2-5	CASSLYGPPGETQYF	TGTGCCAGCAGTTTATATGGACCGCCCGGGGAGACCCAGTACTTC
TRBV30	TRBD2	.	TRBJ2-7	CAWSVSSGTYEQYF	TGTGCCTGGAGTGTATCTAGCGGGACCTACGAGCAGTACTTC